This note documents a single TCR beta chain sequence. It has no known antigen specificity. Base-call qualities are not available, and no considerably larger clone is one nucleotide away. Single viable CD3+CD4+CD8-CD45RO+ cells were sorted as memory CD4+ T cells on a FACSAria II. CMV serostatus was assessed using a Roche Elecsys assay, by which serum IgG against CMV pp150, pp28, p38 and p52 was detected. Following thawing, total CD4+ T cells were enriched through positive selection using CD4 magnetic microbeads. Samples originated from another study that specifically interrogated the CD4+ T cell memory repertoire. Peripheral blood mononuclear cells were isolated and cryopreserved following standard operating procedures; serum was stored at -80 °C. CD3-PerCP (BW264/56), CD4-APC (RPA-T4), CD45RO-PE (UCHT1) and CD8-Pacific Orange (3B5) antibodies were used for staining, and non-viable cells were excluded with Sytox blue.

Reading from cysteine to phenylalanine, the CDR3 counts 16 amino acids. Left in the record is the CDR3 DNA by itself, 48 bases read in frame from the first base. CDR1 and CDR2 (LNHNV, YYDKDF) derive from the germline V gene (reference sequence). Trimming at the junction amounts to 0 bases on V and 4 bases on J, and the germline ends lie 12 bases apart. Genomic DNA was extracted from sorted cells with the Quick-DNA Microprep Kit. Amplification of TCRbeta DNA was done with the immunoSEQ hsTCRbeta kit, following the protocol from the manufacturer. TCRbeta libraries were sequenced on an Illumina MiSeq instrument. The study's processing was this. Once out-of-frame sequences had been removed, 2,200,000 or so distinct TCRbeta sequences were left, which works out to an average of roughly 64,000 per individual. Each individual was scored by the count of 150 or so previously reported CMV-associated TCRbeta sequences and the total productive distinct TCRbeta count. A beta-binomial model was reimplemented in Python, and scikit-learn random forests with default parameters were trained on data from the US cohort. Classifier performance on the Belgian cohort was summarized as median AUC with percentile confidence intervals calculated over 10,000 bootstrap iterations. What TCRdb holds here is the immuneACCESS table cut down to in-frame rearrangements. Part of the clones is not present; checked against another copy, under half of the missing clones reflect an unresolved V gene, and the others are unexplained. V, J and clone size were drawn from that table, and D and trimming were deduced from the DNA. A total of tens of thousands of clones appear in this sample, roughly four fifths of them only once. Around 0.81% of the sample belongs to the ten largest clones.

The data were taken from a study of memory CD4+ T cells and cytomegalovirus serostatus (dated by TCRdb to the late 2010s). Regarding the complete study: The 33 healthy Belgian adults in the cohort included 9 who were CMV seropositive and approximately 25 who were CMV seronegative. To replicate a published TCR-based CMV serostatus classifier, the study sequenced CD4+ memory TCRbeta repertoires from a Belgian cohort whose cytomegalovirus serostatus was known.

Overall study outcomes, separate from this receptor: Results were interpreted as suggesting that the CMV-associated TCR signature is largely present in the CD4+ memory repertoire. On the Belgian cohort, the classifier built on the original framework reached a median bootstrapped AUC of around 0.96, with a 95% CI of 0.76-1.00. Only CD4+CD45RO+ memory cells were sequenced, in contrast to the original study, which included naive and memory CD4+ and CD8+ populations. For CMV serostatus prediction, a median bootstrapped AUC of approximately 0.95 was reached with the original framework, and a median bootstrapped AUC of about 0.89 was reached with a US-trained random forest. Of 150 to 200 previously reported CMV-associated TCRbeta sequences, around 67 appeared in the CD4+ memory repertoires, each in one to five individuals.

This TCR was recovered from an adult in good health and CMV-seronegative. In this chain, TRBV15 is recombined with TRBJ2-2; tentative D gene TRBD1, with 5 bases matching. The sequencing input was memory CD4+ T cells from blood. This receptor carries the CDR3 CATSRDKARGTGELFF. The DNA sequence follows: TGTGCCACCAGCAGAGATAAGGCAAGGGGCACCGGGGAGCTGTTTTTT. Here the CDR3 is joined to the reference TRBV15 and TRBJ2-2 genes, and the full variable domain is: DAMVIQNPRYQVTQFGKPVTLSCSQTLNHNVMYWYQQKSSQAPKLLFHYYDKDFNNEADTPDNFQSRRPNTSFCFLDIRSPGLGDTAMYLCATSRDKARGTGELFFGEGSRLTVL.